Included here is one T cell receptor (beta chain) sequence, with context. Original handling: Reference gene primers were amplified, and this amplification served to estimate nucleated cell counts. The data were produced by immunoSEQ multiplex PCR, yet TCRdb's version contains in-frame clones alone and is incomplete. V and J calls plus clone size are reproduced from that table; the DNA served to infer D and trimming. This table holds roughly 150,000 clones, around 85% found once. The ends lost 2 bases at V and 5 bases at J; junction bases unmatched: 7. This CDR3 has 15 amino acids. The V gene's germline CDR1 is MGHDK and CDR2 SYGVNS. This sample was included in a study of blood T cell repertoires in COVID-19. Study summary: Spain, Italy and the United States supplied samples that represented acute and convalescent COVID-19. PBMCs, B-cell-depleted T cells, or T cells were the source of the cDNA or gDNA that made up the material.

This TCR was recovered from a woman between 70 and 85 years old with acute or convalescent COVID-19. The gene calls are TRBV25-1 and TRBJ1-1; TRBD1 matches 8 bases. Sequences were obtained from peripheral blood. The CDR3 loop is CASSERDRGRTEAFF. For the CDR3, the DNA is TGTGCCAGCAGTGAACGAGACAGGGGTAGGACTGAAGCTTTCTTT. The full variable domain, completed using reference TRBV25-1 and TRBJ1-1, is EADIYQTPRYLVIGTGKKITLECSQTMGHDKMYWYQQDPGMELHLIHYSYGVNSTEKGDLSSESTVSRIRTEHFPLTLESARPSHTSQYLCASSERDRGRTEAFFGQGTRLTVV.